The rows below give T cell receptor beta chains drawn from one sample of a study of a mutant IDH1 vaccine in newly diagnosed glioma. These receptors' targets are unknown. Using immunoSEQ multiplex PCR, the repertoire was profiled, and TCRdb retains in-frame clones only, with some absent. The sample includes some 120,000 clones, around three quarters of them seen just once. The specimen comprised PBMCs, sampled from a glioma patient whose treatment included an IDH1 peptide vaccine. These receptors came from a man aged 35 to 55 with glioma. The CDR3 runs from the conserved cysteine through the conserved F or W. D genes are given only for firm matches. Some rows mark clone size as missing; the rest say once, few, many or name a class of expanded clone.

V gene	D gene	clone size	J gene	CDR3 DNA	CDR3 protein
TRBV7-8	TRBD1	once	TRBJ2-7	TGTGCCAGCAGCTTGCGGACAGGGGGCCCTGGCGAGCAGTACTTC	CASSLRTGGPGEQYF
TRBV6-4	-	-	TRBJ1-2	TGTGCCAGCAGTGACGTTAACCTCGGGGGCTACACCTTC	CASSDVNLGGYTF
TRBV6-6	-	-	TRBJ1-4	TGTGCCAGCAGTCCCCTACTTGAAAAACTGTTTTTT	CASSPLLEKLFF
TRBV28	TRBD2	-	TRBJ2-2	TGTGCCAGCAGTACAAGCGGGAGTTGGACCGGGGAGCTGTTTTTT	CASSTSGSWTGELFF
TRBV11-2	TRBD2	-	TRBJ2-2	TGTGCCAGCAGCTACGGACTAGCGGGGGGTACCGGGGAGCTGTTTTTT	CASSYGLAGGTGELFF
TRBV9	-	-	TRBJ1-4	TGTGCCAGCAGCGTAGGGTACTCAGGAGCCTTAAATGAAAAACTGTTTTTT	CASSVGYSGALNEKLFF
TRBV5-1	TRBD1	-	TRBJ2-7	TGCGCCAGCAGGACTGGACAGGGGATCGCCTACGAGCAGTACTTC	CASRTGQGIAYEQYF
TRBV9	-	few	TRBJ1-5	TGTGCCAGCAGCGTAAGTCTAAGGGGTTCGTATCAGCCCCAGCATTTT	CASSVSLRGSYQPQHF
TRBV5-1	-	-	TRBJ2-1	TGCGCCAGCAGCTTGGCCGGGGTCCTAGCAAGTGAGCAGTTCTTC	CASSLAGVLASEQFF
TRBV19	-	-	TRBJ1-5	TGTGCCAGTAGTATAGATCAGGTGCCAGGGAGGCCCCAGCATTTT	CASSIDQVPGRPQHF
TRBV27	TRBD1	-	TRBJ1-2	TGTGCCAGCAGTGGACGGACAGGGGGGAGGATCAATGGCTACACCTTC	CASSGRTGGRINGYTF
TRBV6-5	TRBD1	-	TRBJ1-2	TGTGCCAGCAGTTTCTCCGGGACAGCATATGGCTACACCTTC	CASSFSGTAYGYTF
TRBV25-1	TRBD1	once	TRBJ1-2	TGTGCCAGCAGTTCCGGGGACAGCAGACGTACTAACTATGGCTACACCTTC	CASSSGDSRRTNYGYTF
TRBV19	TRBD2	-	TRBJ2-3	TGTGCCAGTACTACGGGACTAGGCACAGATACGCAGTATTTT	CASTTGLGTDTQYF
TRBV4-3	-	-	TRBJ1-3	TGCGCCAGCAGCCAATCAAGGTTCGAGGTATCTGGAAACACCATATATTTT	CASSQSRFEVSGNTIYF
TRBV5-1	TRBD1	-	TRBJ2-2	TGCGCCAGCAGCCCCGCCCGTCTAACGGGACAGACGAACACCGGGGAGCTGTTTTTT	CASSPARLTGQTNTGELFF
TRBV4-2	-	-	TRBJ2-1	TGTGCCAGCAGCCGGGACGGTTCCACCCCCTACAATGAGCAGTTCTTC	CASSRDGSTPYNEQFF
TRBV5-6	-	-	TRBJ1-3	TGTGCCAGCAGCCTCGGAGGGAACTCTGGAAACACCATATATTTT	CASSLGGNSGNTIYF
TRBV7-4	TRBD2	-	TRBJ2-7	TGTGCCAGCAGCTTCCCCGGGGGTAGCGGGAGGGCCTCCCTACACCGACACTACGAGCAGTACTTC	CASSFPGGSGRASLHRHYEQYF
TRBV10-2	-	-	TRBJ1-6	TGCGCCAGCAGTGAGTCGTTCAGTCCCAGCTCCTATAATTCACCCCTCCACTTT	CASSESFSPSSYNSPLHF
TRBV7-3	TRBD2	once	TRBJ2-5	TGTGCCAGCAGCTTGGGACTAGCCATACAAGAGACCCAGTACTTC	CASSLGLAIQETQYF
TRBV27	-	-	TRBJ1-1	TGTGCCAGCAGTTTAAGCAGGTTCTCTGAAGCTTTCTTT	CASSLSRFSEAFF
TRBV5-1	TRBD2	-	TRBJ2-7	TGCGCCAGCAGTACCGGGACTAACTACGAGCAGTACTTC	CASSTGTNYEQYF
TRBV6-6	-	-	TRBJ1-5	TGTGCCAGCAGTTACGGCAGGGGAAATCAGCCCCAGCATTTT	CASSYGRGNQPQHF